These T cell receptor beta chains were read from a single sample in a study of post-analysis software for immune sequencing data. Each CDR3 protein is one row after TCRdb ran MiXCR on the PCR reads. The sample holds approximately 570,000 distinct CDR3 sequences, 44% seen once. Sequenced sample: blood. These receptors came from a girl aged 10 to 17 with multiple sclerosis. CDR3s include the opening cysteine and the closing phenylalanine or tryptophan. D genes are given only for firm matches. Rows give clone size only sometimes, using once, few, many, or a class for an expanded clone.

j_call d_call v_call clone_size cdr3_aa cdr3_nt
TRBJ2-5 TRBD1 TRBV5-1 . CASSPGQAQVTQYF TGCGCCAGCAGCCCCGGACAGGCACAGGTGACCCAGTACTTC
TRBJ2-7 . TRBV12-3/TRBV12-4 . CASTRVRNEQYF TGTGCCAGCACCAGGGTGCGGAACGAGCAGTACTTC
TRBJ1-1 TRBD1 TRBV7-8 . CASSYPGQGGTEAFF TGTGCCAGCAGCTACCCGGGACAGGGTGGAACTGAAGCTTTCTTT
TRBJ1-1 . TRBV12-3/TRBV12-4 few CASSLDSGTPAFF TGTGCCAGCAGTTTAGATTCGGGTACACCGGCTTTCTTT
TRBJ1-1 . TRBV10-3 . CAISEVGSEAFF TGTGCCATCAGTGAGGTTGGGTCTGAAGCTTTCTTT
TRBJ2-1 TRBD1 TRBV28 . CASETGGTLLNEQFF TGTGCCAGCGAGACAGGGGGAACCCTACTGAATGAGCAGTTCTTC
TRBJ2-5 TRBD1 TRBV29-1 . CSGATGGWQTQYF TGCAGCGGGGCGACAGGGGGCTGGCAGACCCAGTACTTC
TRBJ2-5 . TRBV19 . CASSLTGLSREETQYF TGTGCCAGTAGTCTTACCGGACTCTCTAGGGAAGAGACCCAGTACTTC
TRBJ2-3 . TRBV5-1 . CASSLAVPLRATQYF TGCGCCAGCAGCTTGGCCGTACCCTTAAGAGCGACGCAGTATTTT
TRBJ2-3 TRBD2 TRBV6-5 . CVVAGGSTDAQYF TGTGTCGTAGCGGGGGGGAGCACAGATGCGCAGTATTTT
TRBJ2-1 TRBD1 TRBV12-3/TRBV12-4 . CASSAGQAWVEQFF TGTGCCAGCAGTGCGGGACAGGCGTGGGTTGAGCAGTTCTTC
TRBJ2-6 . TRBV12-3/TRBV12-4 . CASERGSVGDLTF TGTGCCAGCGAGAGGGGGTCGGTCGGGGACCTGACTTTC
TRBJ1-1 TRBD1 TRBV6-1 . CAGLRTGNTEAFF TGTGCCGGGTTGCGGACAGGGAACACTGAAGCTTTCTTT
TRBJ2-7 . TRBV7-8 . CASSAGRVARSYEQYF TGTGCCAGCAGCGCTGGCCGCGTGGCTAGGTCTTACGAGCAGTACTTC
TRBJ2-7 . TRBV12-3/TRBV12-4 . CASRMGTYEQYF TGTGCCAGCAGGATGGGAACCTACGAGCAGTACTTC
TRBJ2-5 . TRBV7-9 . CASSRGGGRFQETQYF TGTGCCAGCAGTCGCGGTGGGGGCCGCTTCCAAGAGACCCAGTACTTC
TRBJ2-3 TRBD2 TRBV3-1 . CASSHVAGDTQYF TGTGCCAGCAGCCACGTAGCGGGAGATACGCAGTATTTT
TRBJ2-3 . TRBV28 . CASALGATDTQYF TGTGCCAGCGCGCTCGGGGCAACAGATACGCAGTATTTT
TRBJ2-3 TRBD2 TRBV7-7 . CASRRLAGVRDTQYF TGTGCTAGCAGAAGACTAGCGGGAGTTCGAGATACGCAGTATTTT
TRBJ2-5 TRBD1 TRBV12-3/TRBV12-4 . CASSFRTGNLQETQYF TGTGCCAGCAGTTTCCGGACAGGGAACCTTCAAGAGACCCAGTACTTC
TRBJ1-5 . TRBV4-1 . CASSPRDGNSNQPQHF TGCGCCAGCAGCCCCCGGGACGGCAATAGCAATCAGCCCCAGCATTTT
TRBJ2-1 . TRBV5-6 . CASSPKGVREQFF TGTGCCAGCAGCCCTAAGGGGGTTCGGGAGCAGTTCTTC
TRBJ2-1 TRBD2 TRBV12-3/TRBV12-4 . CASSLRVSGRLFNEQFF TGTGCCAGCAGTTTACGGGTCAGCGGGAGACTATTTAATGAGCAGTTCTTC
TRBJ2-5 . TRBV30 . CAWSTKTWGSQETQYF TGTGCTTGGTCGACAAAGACGTGGGGGAGTCAAGAGACCCAGTACTTC
TRBJ2-5 . TRBV20-1 few CSASERGRETQYF TGCAGTGCTAGCGAAAGAGGACGGGAGACCCAGTACTTC
TRBJ2-7 . TRBV5-5 . CASSLVAGAVRNEQYF TGTGCCAGCAGCTTGGTCGCGGGGGCGGTGAGAAACGAGCAGTACTTC
TRBJ2-7 TRBD2 TRBV4-2 few CASSQVLAGASYEQYF TGTGCCAGCAGCCAAGTACTAGCGGGGGCCTCCTACGAGCAGTACTTC
TRBJ2-5 . TRBV12-3/TRBV12-4 . CASSSFNSPGREQYF TGTGCCAGCAGTTCATTCAATTCTCCAGGGCGTGAGCAGTACTTC
TRBJ1-2 . TRBV20-1 . CSASFNYGYTF TGCAGTGCTAGTTTCAACTATGGCTACACCTTC
TRBJ2-4 . TRBV29-1 . CSVKKVGIGNIQYF TGCAGCGTTAAGAAAGTGGGTATCGGAAACATTCAGTACTTC
TRBJ2-7 . TRBV11-2 . CASSRGEHEQYF TGTGCCAGCAGCCGAGGGGAGCACGAGCAGTACTTC
TRBJ2-1 . TRBV12-3/TRBV12-4 few CASRDHLDNEQFF TGTGCCAGCAGGGACCACCTGGACAATGAGCAGTTCTTC
TRBJ1-1 . TRBV10-3 many CAISEGAGTEAFF TGTGCCATCAGTGAGGGGGCCGGCACTGAAGCTTTCTTT
TRBJ1-6 TRBD1 TRBV20-1 . CSGRDRGNYLNSPLHF TGCAGTGGGAGGGACAGGGGGAATTACCTTAATTCACCCCTCCACTTT
TRBJ1-6 TRBD1 TRBV12-3/TRBV12-4 few CASSFDRGSPLHF TGTGCCAGCAGCTTCGACAGGGGTTCACCCCTCCACTTT
TRBJ1-1 . TRBV10-3 . CAISDPGYVSEAFF TGTGCCATCAGTGATCCAGGGTATGTGTCTGAAGCTTTCTTT
TRBJ1-1 . TRBV10-1 once CASSDPRAGLNTEAFF TGCGCCAGCAGTGATCCCCGGGCAGGCTTGAACACTGAAGCTTTCTTT
TRBJ2-1 TRBD2 TRBV7-2 . CASSLVPAGGQDEQFF TGTGCCAGCAGCTTAGTTCCAGCGGGGGGGCAAGATGAGCAGTTCTTC
TRBJ2-3 TRBD1 TRBV5-1 few CASSLEGQGTDTQYF TGCGCCAGCAGCTTGGAGGGACAGGGTACAGATACGCAGTATTTT
TRBJ2-7 TRBD2 TRBV5-1 . CASSPNPGLAGVEQYF TGCGCCAGCAGCCCAAACCCGGGACTAGCGGGAGTCGAGCAGTACTTC
TRBJ2-3 TRBD2 TRBV3-1 . CASSHGLAGGLRTDTQYF TGTGCCAGCAGCCATGGACTAGCGGGGGGCCTCCGCACAGATACGCAGTATTTT
TRBJ1-2 . TRBV20-1 . CSARNYGCTF TGCAGTGCTAGAAACTATGGCTGCACCTTC
TRBJ2-4 TRBD1 TRBV29-1 . CSVGGQGAIQYF TGCAGCGTTGGGGGACAGGGGGCGATTCAGTACTTC
TRBJ2-7 . TRBV5-1 few CASSFVRDTHYEQYF TGCGCCAGCAGCTTTGTCCGGGACACCCACTACGAGCAGTACTTC
TRBJ2-7 . TRBV20-1 . CSANAESYEQYF TGCAGTGCTAACGCTGAGTCCTACGAGCAGTACTTC
TRBJ2-7 . TRBV20-1 . CSAVLGETNEQYF TGCAGTGCCGTTTTGGGGGAGACGAACGAGCAGTACTTC
TRBJ2-5 TRBD2 TRBV20-1 . CSARDNSAGGGRTQYF TGCAGTGCTAGAGATAATTCAGCGGGAGGTGGTCGGACCCAGTACTTC
TRBJ2-3 TRBD1 TRBV20-1 few CSARAGTVRTDTQYF TGCAGTGCTAGAGCGGGGACAGTACGCACAGATACGCAGTATTTT
TRBJ2-5 TRBD1 TRBV5-1 . CANSSLGDRVQETQYF TGCGCCAACAGTTCGCTCGGGGACAGGGTCCAAGAGACCCAGTACTTC
TRBJ2-7 . TRBV28 few CASGSPTDSEQYF TGTGCCAGCGGTTCACCCACCGACAGCGAGCAGTACTTC
TRBJ2-4 . TRBV27 few CASSPRVGSASEYF TGTGCCAGCAGTCCTAGAGTTGGTTCGGCTAGCGAGTACTTC